This is a list of T cell receptor beta chains from one sample in a study of cytomegalovirus exposure and HLA in healthy donors. Repertoires were generated with immunoSEQ multiplex PCR, while TCRdb's copy carries only in-frame clones and drops some. The repertoire has approximately 190,000 clones, 82% of them found once; the top ten carry 0.8%. What was sequenced was PBMCs. The receptors derive from a woman under 30 in good health and CMV-seronegative. Each CDR3 is given without its conserved first and last residue. Some rows mark clone size as missing; the rest say once, few, many or name a class of expanded clone.

V gene: TRBV5-1; clone size: -; J gene: TRBJ2-7; CDR3 protein: ASSLDGREGSYEQY
V gene: TRBV5-3; clone size: -; J gene: TRBJ1-1; CDR3 protein: ASSTVDRGMGEAF
V gene: TRBV18; clone size: -; J gene: TRBJ1-2; CDR3 protein: ASSLNPGTDFNYGYT
V gene: TRBV18; clone size: -; J gene: TRBJ2-7; CDR3 protein: ASSPRATSSYEQY
V gene: TRBV11-2; clone size: -; J gene: TRBJ2-5; CDR3 protein: ASSLGGLAGTKQTQY
V gene: TRBV2; clone size: -; J gene: TRBJ2-2; CDR3 protein: ASSPDSSGNTGELF
V gene: TRBV7-6; clone size: -; J gene: TRBJ2-1; CDR3 protein: ASSFSLRTGAGEQF
V gene: TRBV29-1; clone size: once; J gene: TRBJ1-1; CDR3 protein: SVGPNTGGFSEAF
V gene: TRBV6-6; clone size: -; J gene: TRBJ2-5; CDR3 protein: ASSTGGSAVETQY
V gene: TRBV28; clone size: -; J gene: TRBJ1-2; CDR3 protein: ASSLGGARGYT
V gene: TRBV5-1; clone size: -; J gene: TRBJ2-5; CDR3 protein: ASSLLSGGKETQY
V gene: TRBV18; clone size: -; J gene: TRBJ2-3; CDR3 protein: ASSPLAGKSTDTQY
V gene: TRBV21-1; clone size: -; J gene: TRBJ2-2; CDR3 protein: ASSKDRRNTGELF
V gene: TRBV5-6; clone size: -; J gene: TRBJ1-1; CDR3 protein: ASSSGLNPNTEAF
V gene: TRBV5-1; clone size: -; J gene: TRBJ2-2; CDR3 protein: ASSLVGASNTGELF
V gene: TRBV7-9; clone size: -; J gene: TRBJ2-7; CDR3 protein: SSSSLEQY
V gene: TRBV5-1; clone size: -; J gene: -; CDR3 protein: ASSRTGAGYEQY
V gene: TRBV10-3; clone size: -; J gene: TRBJ1-5; CDR3 protein: AISESMAGRNQPQH
V gene: TRBV14; clone size: -; J gene: TRBJ1-2; CDR3 protein: ASSQGLWRQGYGYT
V gene: TRBV7-9; clone size: -; J gene: TRBJ2-1; CDR3 protein: ASSLGTGSDEQF
V gene: TRBV7-9; clone size: -; J gene: TRBJ1-5; CDR3 protein: ASSQTWTGGLNQPQH
V gene: TRBV18; clone size: -; J gene: TRBJ1-2; CDR3 protein: ASSPPVKTGRNYGYT
V gene: TRBV6-5; clone size: -; J gene: TRBJ1-2; CDR3 protein: ASSSPGAANYGYT
V gene: TRBV7-9; clone size: -; J gene: TRBJ2-1; CDR3 protein: ASSYLGSRSNEQF
V gene: TRBV9; clone size: -; J gene: TRBJ2-1; CDR3 protein: ASSRSGGAVDEQF
V gene: TRBV15; clone size: -; J gene: TRBJ2-1; CDR3 protein: ATSRDTRLAGASNEQF
V gene: TRBV9; clone size: -; J gene: TRBJ2-3; CDR3 protein: ASSVEERGALTQY
V gene: TRBV19; clone size: -; J gene: TRBJ1-2; CDR3 protein: ASSLWTGGGNYGYT
V gene: TRBV27; clone size: -; J gene: TRBJ2-3; CDR3 protein: ASSSRDTGTDTQY
V gene: TRBV27; clone size: -; J gene: TRBJ2-7; CDR3 protein: ASSLSSRHDEQY
V gene: TRBV28; clone size: -; J gene: TRBJ2-7; CDR3 protein: ASPPRTRVDWWESGNEQY
V gene: TRBV2; clone size: -; J gene: TRBJ1-1; CDR3 protein: ASKAGPNTEAF
V gene: TRBV15; clone size: -; J gene: TRBJ2-7; CDR3 protein: ATSSGLVSYEQY
V gene: TRBV5-4; clone size: once; J gene: TRBJ2-7; CDR3 protein: ASSLSRGGEQY
V gene: TRBV13; clone size: -; J gene: TRBJ2-7; CDR3 protein: ASSSRTKTGGAYEQY
V gene: TRBV18; clone size: -; J gene: TRBJ1-4; CDR3 protein: ASSPGRGTTNEKLF
V gene: TRBV5-1; clone size: -; J gene: TRBJ2-5; CDR3 protein: ASSSGTGAGEQY
V gene: TRBV30; clone size: few; J gene: TRBJ2-1; CDR3 protein: AWSLGYRHEQF